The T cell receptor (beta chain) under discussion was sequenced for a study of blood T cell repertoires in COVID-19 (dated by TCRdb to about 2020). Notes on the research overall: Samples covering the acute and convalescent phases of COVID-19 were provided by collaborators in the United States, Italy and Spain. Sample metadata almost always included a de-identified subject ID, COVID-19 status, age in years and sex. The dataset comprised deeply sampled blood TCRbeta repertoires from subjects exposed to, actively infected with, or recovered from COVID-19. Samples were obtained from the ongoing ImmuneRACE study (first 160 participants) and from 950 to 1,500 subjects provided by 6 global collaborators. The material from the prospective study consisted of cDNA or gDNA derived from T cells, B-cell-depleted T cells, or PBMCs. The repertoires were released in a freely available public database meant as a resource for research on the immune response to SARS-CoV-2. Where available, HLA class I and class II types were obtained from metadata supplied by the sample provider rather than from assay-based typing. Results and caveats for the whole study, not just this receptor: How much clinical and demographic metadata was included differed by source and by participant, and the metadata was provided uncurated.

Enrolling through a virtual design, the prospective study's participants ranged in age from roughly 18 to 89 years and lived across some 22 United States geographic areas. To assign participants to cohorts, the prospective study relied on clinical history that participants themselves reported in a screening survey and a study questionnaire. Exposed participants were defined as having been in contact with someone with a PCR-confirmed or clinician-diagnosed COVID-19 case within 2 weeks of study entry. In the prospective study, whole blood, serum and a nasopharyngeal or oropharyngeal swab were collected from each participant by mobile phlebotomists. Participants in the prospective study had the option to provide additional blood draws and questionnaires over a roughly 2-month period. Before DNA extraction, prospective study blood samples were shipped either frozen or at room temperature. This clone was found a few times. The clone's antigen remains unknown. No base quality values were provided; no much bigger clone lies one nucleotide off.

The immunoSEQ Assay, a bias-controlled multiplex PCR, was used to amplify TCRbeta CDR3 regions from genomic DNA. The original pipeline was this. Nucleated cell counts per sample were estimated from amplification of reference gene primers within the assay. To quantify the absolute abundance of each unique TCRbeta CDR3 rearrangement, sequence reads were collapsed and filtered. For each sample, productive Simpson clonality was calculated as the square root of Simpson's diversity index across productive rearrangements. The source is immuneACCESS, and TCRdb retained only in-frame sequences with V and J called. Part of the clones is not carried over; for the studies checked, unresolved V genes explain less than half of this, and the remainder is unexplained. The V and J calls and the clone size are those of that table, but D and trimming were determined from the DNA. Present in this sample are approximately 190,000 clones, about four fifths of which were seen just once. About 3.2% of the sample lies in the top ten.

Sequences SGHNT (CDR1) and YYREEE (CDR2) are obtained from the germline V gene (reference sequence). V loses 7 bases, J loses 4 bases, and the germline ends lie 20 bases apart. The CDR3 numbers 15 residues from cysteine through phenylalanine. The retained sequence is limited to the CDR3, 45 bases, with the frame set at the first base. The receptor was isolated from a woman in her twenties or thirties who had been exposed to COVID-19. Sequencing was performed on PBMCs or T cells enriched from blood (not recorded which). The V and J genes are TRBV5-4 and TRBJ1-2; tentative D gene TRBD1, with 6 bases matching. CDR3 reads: CASSQTGSWVYGYTF. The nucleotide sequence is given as TGTGCCAGCTCCCAAACAGGGAGTTGGGTCTATGGCTACACCTTC.